This T cell receptor (beta chain) was recorded in a study of cytomegalovirus exposure and HLA in healthy donors. Looking at the study overall: Counted in an early data release were about 85 million unique TCRs from HLA-typed donors. Findings and caveats of the study: Among TCR beta chains, those listed as cytomegalovirus-associated numbered over 150. Later on, a genetic analysis was performed. It linked a missense variant in DCLRE1C with V- and J-gene trimming of TCR beta.

The CDR3 has 14 residues. Germline assignment: CDR1 SGHRS and CDR2 YFSETQ. Trimming took 4 bases from V and 5 from J, leaving 16 bases between them. Concerning this clone: Its antigen is as yet unknown.

PCR used 60 Vbeta primers and 13 Jbeta primers. Original handling: Later work found about 80 million unique TCR beta chains, with 9 million to 13 million shared. The data were produced by immunoSEQ multiplex PCR, yet TCRdb's version contains in-frame clones alone and is incomplete. V, J and clone size were drawn from that table, and D and trimming were deduced from the DNA. Among around 130,000 clones listed, around three quarters were seen once. The rearrangement joins TRBV5-1 to TRBJ2-7; D is possibly TRBD1 (6 bases). This TCR was recovered from a man aged 18 to 29 in good health and CMV-seropositive. Sequencing used PBMCs. CDR3 region: CASSPMDRIHEQYF. The CDR3 bases are TGCGCCAGCAGCCCGATGGACAGAATACACGAGCAGTACTTC.